This paragraph reports one T cell receptor (beta chain). Its binding antigen is unknown. Base quality data are lacking; no much larger clone is found one base away. These data originate in a study of cytomegalovirus exposure and HLA in healthy donors (dated by TCRdb to the late 2010s). Broadly, across the study: An earlier analysis of fewer than 750 of the donors reported 276 Gb of sequence data and 95 million to 120 million unique TCR beta sequences obtained from 180 million or so T cells. Approximately 300 gigabases of sequencing data and roughly 81 million unique TCR sequences made up an early release that covered roughly 670 HLA-typed donors. Of the roughly 430 genotyped donors, approximately 83% fell in the genetic ancestry cluster associated with self-reported Caucasian donors. The study was designed to test whether signatures of past pathogen exposure could be identified by cataloging public T cell receptors. The study used immunosequencing to profile the T cell repertoires of under 700 subjects and linked those repertoires to cytomegalovirus serostatus. A separate validation cohort of more than 100 different subjects was used in addition to the approximately 700-subject first cohort. The study combined high-throughput TCR immunosequencing, statistical association of individual TCRs with disease status, and machine learning to predict cytomegalovirus infection status. To study patterns of TCR occurrence, a later analysis re-analyzed previously published TCR beta repertoires from around 700 donors and added high-resolution HLA genotyping. Rather than drawing on any new phenotypic data, the later analysis identified candidate immune exposures from TCR beta sequences and the way those sequences occurred across donors. To decide whether each TCR beta V gene segment behaved as functional or pseudogenic, an earlier analysis of some 600 of the donors relied on high-throughput TCR beta sequencing. Donor age, sex, ethnicity and CMV serostatus were collected together with the repertoire data. A later genetic analysis used genome-wide SNP genotypes for about three fifths of the 666 donors, treating that subset as a discovery cohort. All discovery cohort repertoires had been generated using a single sequencing platform. HLA typing covered class I and class II loci at four-digit resolution. The number of donors typed differed by locus, with roughly 620-640 for A, B, C, DRB1 and DQB1, roughly 520 for DQA1, 606 for DPA1, and around 430 for DPB1. A handful of DR-DQ haplotypes were handled as single units for association and clustering because linkage in the cohort was strong. Among around 400 genotyped donors of the cohort, an average of approximately 240,000 unique TCR beta nucleotide sequences was sequenced per donor, of which approximately 18% were non-productive. What the study reported, not specific to this receptor: In an earlier analysis of 587 of the donors, most TCR beta V segments appeared in productive rearrangements about 90% or about 30% of the time, broadly matching IMGT annotations. A cluster of highly shared sequence variants was judged likely to be a technical artifact of the sequencing pipeline. According to a later analysis, parvovirus B19, influenza, CMV and Epstein-Barr virus appeared linked to several top co-occurrence clusters. Compared with equally common non-associated chains, HLA-associated TCR beta chains in a later analysis were more clonally expanded and had lower generation probabilities. A later analysis found that TCR association rates varied across HLA loci, with DRB1 alleles showing the most associated TCRs and HLA-C alleles the fewest. A further reported finding was that TCR beta sequences accurately predicted the HLA-A and HLA-B alleles for most subjects in the first cohort. Linkage disequilibrium might explain the correlated functional status among segregating V segments, but an unknown experimental factor could not be excluded. While some public TCRs were present in many individuals, most TCR sequences turned up only very rarely across donors. Some IMGT-functional V segments, including TRBV6-2 and TRBV6-3, could not be distinguished by the 87-base-pair reads and were therefore excluded. The only immune exposure information available for the cohort was CMV serostatus. Some 15 rarely observed V segments, including chromosome 9 orphons, were excluded from the earlier analysis of approximately 500 of the donors because counts were too low. Strong co-occurrence of HLA alleles, especially DR and DQ, made assigning TCR associations to individual alleles difficult. Because HLA typing was missing for some donors at each locus, association tests included only the typed subset. The authors suggested that the approach could potentially be generalized to other disease states and immunological phenotypes. A later analysis found that most CMV-associated TCR beta chains appeared HLA-restricted, with HLA associations seemingly driven largely by CMV exposure. The classifier was reported to diagnose cytomegalovirus status with high specificity and sensitivity in both the original cohort and the validation cohort. Roughly uniform sequencing depth across donors was assumed in presence/absence analyses, although this assumption may not hold. The study gave a list of about 160 TCR beta chains associated with cytomegalovirus. A few of the identified cytomegalovirus-associated TCR beta chains were confirmed in vitro to be specific for cytomegalovirus antigens. Only TCR beta chains were sequenced in this cohort, and the absence of alpha or paired-chain data limited detectable features. V-gene and J-gene trimming of TCR beta chains was associated with a missense DCLRE1C variant in a later genetic analysis, and the association was replicated in an independent cohort. Specific HLA alleles were associated with 15,000 to 20,000 TCR beta sequences at a false discovery rate of 0.05 in a later analysis. A later genetic analysis reported fewer N-insertions in productive TCRs among donors in an Asian-associated ancestry cluster than the roughly 720-donor mean.

The cohort was made up of roughly 670 healthy bone marrow donors. All cohort members were sampled while nominally healthy, although unrecorded immune exposures were likely present. The donor was CMV seronegative and belonged to the group of over 350 seronegative cohort members. Every donor gave a peripheral blood sample, and the peripheral blood mononuclear cells from that sample were used for TCR beta sequencing. Genomic DNA extraction from the blood cell samples was performed with the Qiagen DNeasy Blood Extraction Kit. Receptor libraries were prepared by the immunoSEQ multiplex PCR assay. The multiplex PCR relied on a mix of 60 forward primers for TCR Vbeta segments and 13 reverse primers for TCR Jbeta segments. A multiplex PCR assay on genomic DNA amplified the CDR3 region of rearranged TCR beta genes. The amplified TCR beta libraries were sequenced on the Illumina HiSeq System as 87-base-pair reads. The authors processed their data as follows. Across the 500 to 700 repertoires, a later analysis counted 78 million or so unique TCR beta chains, roughly 11 million of which were shared by at least two donors. To remove PCR and sequencing errors, raw reads were error-corrected and collapsed into unique sequences using a nearest-neighbor algorithm that merged closely related sequences. CDR3 sequences were aligned to IMGT reference sequences to assign V, D and J gene segments. For a sequence to be retained, a match of at least six nucleotides to both a V gene segment and a J gene segment was required. Rearrangements were classified as productive when the CDR3 lacked stop codons and remained in frame with V and J, and all other rearrangements were classified as non-productive. CDR3 was defined according to IMGT convention as the region running from the second conserved V-encoded cysteine to the conserved J-encoded phenylalanine. Sequences without an unambiguous match to a single V gene segment were excluded from the earlier analysis of several hundred of the donors. An earlier analysis of a few hundred of the donors classified V segments as functional when productive rearrangements were above 56.7% and as segregating when the standard deviation between donors was above 5%. A statistical classification framework was built for diagnosing cytomegalovirus status from the catalog of TCR beta chain sequences. V and J gene assignment, in a later analysis, came from comparing TCR nucleotide sequences with IMGT/GENE-DB human TR gene sequences. In a later analysis, CDR3 sequences and most-parsimonious VDJ recombination scenarios were assigned using the TCRdist pipeline. In a later analysis, each TCR beta chain was defined by its CDR3 amino acid sequence together with its V-gene family, and reads lacking a unique V-gene family were excluded. In a later analysis, around 600 highly shared, low-generation-probability nucleotide sequences were removed to address suspected cross-contamination and a sequencing artifact. A later analysis calculated a clonal expansion index for each public chain from normalized within-repertoire ranks of inferred template counts. A later analysis computed generation probabilities with a VDJ recombination model fitted to out-of-frame rearrangements, and checked the results against IGoR. A later analysis scored TCR-TCR, TCR-HLA and TCR-CMV co-occurrence with hypergeometric tests, applying a repertoire-size bias correction to TCR pairs. In a later analysis, false discovery rates were estimated by permuting HLA or CMV assignments 20 times. In a later analysis, co-occurring TCRs were grouped using DBSCAN, and TCRdist sequence similarity was added for clustering within HLA-allele-positive subsets. Repertoires with fewer than 30,000 or more than 120,000 public chains, plus five repertoires with anomalous nucleotide sharing, were excluded from co-occurrence clustering. TCRdb carries this immuneACCESS record with in-frame sequences only. Its versions omit some clonotypes, under half of them owing to an unresolved V gene in the studies checked, with the rest unexplained. The D gene and trimming were derived from the DNA, and the V and J assignments and clone size from that table. This sample holds around 90,000 clones; around four fifths were observed only once. The ten largest clonotypes hold about 2.9% of the sample.

The germline V end is reduced by 3 bases and the J end by 6 bases; junction bases left unmatched: 6. The germline V gene sets CDR1 to ENHRY and CDR2 to SYGVKD. The CDR3 covers 16 residues, taking in both the cysteine and the phenylalanine. The CDR3 DNA has 48 bases and is translated from base 1. Sequenced: PBMCs. The sequence came from a man aged 25-45 years in good health and CMV-seronegative. The rearrangement joined TRBV10-3 to TRBJ1-6; 9 nucleotides in the junction match TRBD1. Here is the DNA: TGTGCCATCAGTGACCTCGGGACAGGGTCTAATTCACCCCTCCACTTT. Its protein reads: CAISDLGTGSNSPLHF.